This T cell receptor (beta chain) was profiled in a study of cytomegalovirus exposure and HLA in healthy donors. This CDR3 contains 13 residues. In germline, CDR1 is LNHDA, CDR2 SQIVND (reference sequence). V lost 8 bases to trimming and J lost 12 bases; unmatched junction nucleotides: 15. With 60 Vbeta and 13 Jbeta primers, the PCR was carried out. Here immunoSEQ multiplex PCR was the method, and the copy in TCRdb shows in-frame clones only, minus some. The sample holds approximately 150,000 clones, 80% to 90% seen once. Overall study results and limits: Certain sequence variants were highly shared and formed a cluster, and this cluster was likely a sequencing artifact.

As to this clone: Its antigen is not known.

The sequencing input was PBMCs. The TCR originated in a girl aged 5 to 17 in good health and CMV-seropositive. V and J are TRBV19 and TRBJ1-1; 7 bases map to TRBD1. The CDR3 is CASFGTAQGKTFF. CDR3 DNA sequence: TGTGCCAGTTTCGGGACAGCTCAGGGTAAGACTTTCTTT.